Listed below are T cell receptor beta chains from one sample, sequenced in a study of read filtering for tumor transcriptome and immune sequencing. One entry per CDR3 protein, called by TCRdb with MiXCR from the reads. The profile shows 130,000 or so distinct CDR3 sequences, around 14% of them singletons. The sample comprised a population of CD138-negative cells sorted from bone marrow. These receptors were taken from a donor at least 40 years old with multiple myeloma. CDR3s include the opening cysteine and the closing phenylalanine or tryptophan. A D gene is named only where the DNA matches it firmly. Clone size, where shown, is once, few, many, or a class for clones that have expanded.

j_call | d_call | clone_size | v_call | cdr3_aa | cdr3_nt
TRBJ2-1 | NA | many | TRBV20-1 | CSARDNVGDEQFF | TGCAGTGCTAGAGATAACGTGGGGGATGAGCAGTTCTTC
TRBJ2-1 | NA | NA | TRBV11-2 | CASSLETANNEQFF | TGTGCCAGCAGCTTAGAGACGGCGAACAATGAGCAGTTCTTC
TRBJ2-2 | NA | few | TRBV11-2 | CASRGGVNTGELFF | TGTGCCAGCAGAGGGGGGGTGAACACCGGGGAGCTGTTTTTT
TRBJ1-1 | NA | NA | TRBV6-2/TRBV6-3 | CASGPGTPNTEAFF | TGTGCCAGCGGCCCCGGGACGCCGAACACTGAAGCTTTCTTT
TRBJ2-7 | TRBD2 | many | TRBV28 | CASGKGEGIYEQYF | TGTGCCAGCGGGAAAGGGGAGGGTATTTACGAGCAGTACTTC
TRBJ1-1 | NA | few | TRBV20-1 | CSARDRGVTADTEAFF | TGCAGTGCTAGAGACAGAGGGGTAACTGCGGACACTGAAGCTTTCTTT
TRBJ1-2 | NA | many | TRBV12-3/TRBV12-4 | CASSFRFWSGGDGYTF | TGTGCCAGCAGTTTCAGGTTTTGGTCCGGGGGTGACGGCTACACCTTC
TRBJ2-3 | NA | many | TRBV2 | CASSPPGGRTDTQYF | TGTGCCAGCAGTCCGCCCGGGGGCAGGACAGATACGCAGTATTTT
TRBJ1-4 | TRBD1 | few | TRBV20-1 | CSAGQGKKLFF | TGCAGTGCTGGACAGGGCAAGAAACTGTTTTTT
TRBJ2-1 | NA | many | TRBV21-1 | CASSRPGTGGFNEQFF | TGTGCCAGCAGTCGCCCCGGGACAGGGGGCTTCAATGAGCAGTTCTTC
TRBJ2-7 | NA | few | TRBV7-9 | CASSLTALDEQYF | TGTGCCAGCAGCTTAACTGCACTAGACGAGCAGTACTTC
TRBJ2-3 | NA | many | TRBV5-1 | CASGGLDTQYF | TGCGCCAGCGGGGGTTTAGATACGCAGTATTTT
TRBJ2-1 | NA | many | TRBV5-6 | CASSTQTDYNEQFF | TGTGCCAGCAGCACCCAGACAGATTACAATGAGCAGTTCTTC
TRBJ2-5 | NA | few | TRBV18 | CASSPTRGQETQYF | TGTGCCAGCTCACCCACTAGAGGGCAAGAGACCCAGTACTTC
TRBJ1-6 | TRBD1 | many | TRBV12-3/TRBV12-4 | CASSSGDSQSSPLHF | TGTGCCAGCAGTTCGGGGGACAGTCAGAGTTCACCCCTCCACTTT
TRBJ2-3 | TRBD2 | many | TRBV7-9 | CASSGLAGGPDTQYF | TGTGCCAGCAGCGGACTAGCGGGAGGGCCAGATACGCAGTATTTT
TRBJ1-4 | NA | NA | TRBV4-1 | CATSSAGDAVEKLFF | TGCGCCACCAGCAGTGCCGGGGACGCTGTTGAAAAACTGTTTTTT
TRBJ2-2 | NA | NA | TRBV9 | CASSVGRGEAGELFF | TGTGCCAGCAGCGTGGGTCGAGGCGAGGCCGGGGAGCTGTTTTTT
TRBJ1-1 | NA | few | TRBV30 | CAWTIYPRGNTEAFF | TGTGCCTGGACCATATATCCCAGGGGAAACACTGAAGCTTTCTTT
TRBJ2-1 | TRBD2 | NA | TRBV13 | CASSLIPSGRANNEQFF | TGTGCCAGCAGCTTAATTCCTAGCGGGAGGGCAAACAATGAGCAGTTCTTC
TRBJ2-1 | TRBD2 | many | TRBV13 | CASSPVAGRDNEQFF | TGTGCCAGCAGTCCAGTAGCGGGAAGGGACAATGAGCAGTTCTTC
TRBJ2-1 | NA | many | TRBV27 | CASSLSRGHPRFF | TGTGCCAGCAGTTTATCGAGGGGACATCCGAGGTTCTTC
TRBJ2-5 | NA | NA | TRBV2 | CASSVPEQETQYF | TGTGCCAGCAGTGTGCCAGAGCAAGAGACCCAGTACTTC